The next 4 T cell receptor beta chains were all read from a single sample in a study of T-cell reconstitution after alpha-beta-depleted transplantation in children. It was with unique molecular identifiers that the TCRbeta library was prepared. From the PCR reads, TCRdb called clonotypes with MiXCR, one entry per CDR3 protein. This sample yields about a million distinct CDR3 sequences, of which 25% to 30% are seen a single time; about 28% belongs to the top ten. The sequencing here drew on PBMCs, mostly from graft donor cells, taken 360 days after TCRalphabeta/CD19-depleted stem cell transplant. The source is a boy in the first two years of life who had a stem cell transplant for SCID, so the T cells may come from the graft donor.

The V call is TRBV28, the J call TRBJ2-7; D is ambiguous. CDR3 length: 13 residues. Trimming took off 7 bases at V and 4 bases at J, with 14 bases between the two ends. Germline CDR1 is MDHEN and CDR2 is SYDVKM. CDR3 amino acids: CASIPGLSYEQYF. The CDR3 region has the DNA TGTGCCAGCATCCCCGGCTTATCGTACGAGCAGTACTTC.

This clonotype turned up a few times. The genes are TRBV6-5 and TRBJ2-7; the D gene is possibly TRBD1 (5 bases). V lost 2 bases to trimming and J lost 7 bases, with 15 bases between them. CDR1 and CDR2 from the germline V gene are MNHEY and SVGAGI. The CDR3 runs to 14 residues. CDR3 DNA sequence: TGTGCCAGCAGTTACAGCACAGGCTTGGAAGAGCAGTACTTC. It is translated as CASSYSTGLEEQYF.

This clonotype has ten or more counts. This chain uses TRBV20-1 with TRBJ2-1; 7 nucleotides match TRBD2. Germline CDR1 and CDR2: DFQATT and SNEGSKA (reference sequence). This CDR3 comprises 14 residues. Trimming cost V 5 bases and J 7 bases; bases outside gene matches: 11. The CDR3 DNA reads as TGCAGTGCTGCCCACCACGGGACTAAAAATGAGCAGTTCTTC. It codes for CSAAHHGTKNEQFF.

The chain links TRBV4-2 to TRBJ2-1; 8 bases align to TRBD2. The V gene end was trimmed by 0 bases and the J gene end by 2 bases; junction bases not matched to a gene: 3. Germline loops: CDR1 LGHNA, CDR2 YNFKEQ. CDR3 length equals 16 residues. The CDR3 nucleotides read TGTGCCAGCAGCCAAGATGACGGGGGGGCCTACAATGAGCAGTTCTTC. It encodes CASSQDDGGAYNEQFF.